The 4 T cell receptor beta chains presented below share a single source sample, sequenced in a study of human T cells and chemical hapten exposure. The sample's time point: patch test 1, 2 weeks after DPC sensitization. The treatment here: therapeutic diphenylcyclopropenone sensitization with weekly scalp DPC. TCRdb re-called the RACE reads with MiXCR, one entry per CDR3 protein. The sample includes approximately 73,000 distinct CDR3 sequences, around a tenth of them seen just once. Source: whole blood, taken in connection with sensitization to the hapten diphenylcyclopropenone (DPC). These receptors were collected from a woman aged 45-59 years with alopecia areata. Some clones in this sample may be carry-over from other donors' samples.

This chain uses TRBV28 with TRBJ2-7, with D possibly being TRBD1 or TRBD2 (5 bases each). CDR3 length: 11 residues. Between the trimmed V and J ends, which lost 11 bases and 4 bases, there was a span of 12 bases. In germline, CDR1 is MDHEN, CDR2 SYDVKM. CDR3: CASGDAYEQYF. DNA for the CDR3: TGTGCCTCCGGGGACGCTTACGAGCAGTACTTC.

This clonotype was counted only a few times. V and J are TRBV12-3 or TRBV12-4 and TRBJ1-2, with D tentatively TRBD1 (6 bases). This CDR3 has 13 amino acids. Trimming took 2 bases from V and 4 from J, leaving 8 bases between them. The CDR3 DNA reads as TGTGCCAGCAGTTTAATAGGGGGCTATGGCTACACCTTC. Translated, it gives CASSLIGGYGYTF.

This clonotype was counted at least ten times. V gene TRBV29-1 combines with J gene TRBJ2-2; 7 nucleotides align to TRBD2. The J segment lost 3 bases and the V segment lost 5 bases, leaving 6 bases of the junction unmatched. Looked up from germline, CDR1 is SQVTM and CDR2 is ANQGSEA. There are 14 residues in the CDR3. CDR3 bases: TGCAGCGTTTGGATAGCGGGTCACACCGGGGAGCTGTTTTTT. This encodes CSVWIAGHTGELFF.

The V and J genes are TRBV7-8 and TRBJ2-1; 7 nucleotides agree with TRBD2. Germline CDR1 reads SGHVS; CDR2 reads FQNEAQ. V lost 0 bases and J lost 1; bases outside the gene matches: 3. The CDR3 runs 16 residues. Written as DNA, the CDR3 is TGTGCCAGCAGCTTAGCTAGCGGGTCTTCCTACAATGAGCAGTTCTTC. The encoded protein is CASSLASGSSYNEQFF.